The sequence of this T cell receptor (beta chain) was determined in a study of control samples from healthy donors and cancer patients. The data were produced by immunoSEQ multiplex PCR, yet TCRdb's version contains in-frame clones alone and is incomplete. The sample shows some 200,000 clones, 85% to 95% of them seen only once. This CDR3 is built from 14 residues. V trimming: 4 bases; J trimming: 7 bases; junction bases outside the gene matches: 8. CDR1 is SGHKS, CDR2 YYEKEE, per germline (reference sequence). The rearrangement joins TRBV5-5 to TRBJ1-2; 9 bases fit TRBD1. Sequencing was done on a sample of blood. This sequence was found in a man aged 45 to 65 in good health. The CDR3 reads CASSPGQGHGGYTF. The CDR3 bases are TGTGCCAGCAGCCCCGGACAGGGGCACGGTGGCTACACCTTC.